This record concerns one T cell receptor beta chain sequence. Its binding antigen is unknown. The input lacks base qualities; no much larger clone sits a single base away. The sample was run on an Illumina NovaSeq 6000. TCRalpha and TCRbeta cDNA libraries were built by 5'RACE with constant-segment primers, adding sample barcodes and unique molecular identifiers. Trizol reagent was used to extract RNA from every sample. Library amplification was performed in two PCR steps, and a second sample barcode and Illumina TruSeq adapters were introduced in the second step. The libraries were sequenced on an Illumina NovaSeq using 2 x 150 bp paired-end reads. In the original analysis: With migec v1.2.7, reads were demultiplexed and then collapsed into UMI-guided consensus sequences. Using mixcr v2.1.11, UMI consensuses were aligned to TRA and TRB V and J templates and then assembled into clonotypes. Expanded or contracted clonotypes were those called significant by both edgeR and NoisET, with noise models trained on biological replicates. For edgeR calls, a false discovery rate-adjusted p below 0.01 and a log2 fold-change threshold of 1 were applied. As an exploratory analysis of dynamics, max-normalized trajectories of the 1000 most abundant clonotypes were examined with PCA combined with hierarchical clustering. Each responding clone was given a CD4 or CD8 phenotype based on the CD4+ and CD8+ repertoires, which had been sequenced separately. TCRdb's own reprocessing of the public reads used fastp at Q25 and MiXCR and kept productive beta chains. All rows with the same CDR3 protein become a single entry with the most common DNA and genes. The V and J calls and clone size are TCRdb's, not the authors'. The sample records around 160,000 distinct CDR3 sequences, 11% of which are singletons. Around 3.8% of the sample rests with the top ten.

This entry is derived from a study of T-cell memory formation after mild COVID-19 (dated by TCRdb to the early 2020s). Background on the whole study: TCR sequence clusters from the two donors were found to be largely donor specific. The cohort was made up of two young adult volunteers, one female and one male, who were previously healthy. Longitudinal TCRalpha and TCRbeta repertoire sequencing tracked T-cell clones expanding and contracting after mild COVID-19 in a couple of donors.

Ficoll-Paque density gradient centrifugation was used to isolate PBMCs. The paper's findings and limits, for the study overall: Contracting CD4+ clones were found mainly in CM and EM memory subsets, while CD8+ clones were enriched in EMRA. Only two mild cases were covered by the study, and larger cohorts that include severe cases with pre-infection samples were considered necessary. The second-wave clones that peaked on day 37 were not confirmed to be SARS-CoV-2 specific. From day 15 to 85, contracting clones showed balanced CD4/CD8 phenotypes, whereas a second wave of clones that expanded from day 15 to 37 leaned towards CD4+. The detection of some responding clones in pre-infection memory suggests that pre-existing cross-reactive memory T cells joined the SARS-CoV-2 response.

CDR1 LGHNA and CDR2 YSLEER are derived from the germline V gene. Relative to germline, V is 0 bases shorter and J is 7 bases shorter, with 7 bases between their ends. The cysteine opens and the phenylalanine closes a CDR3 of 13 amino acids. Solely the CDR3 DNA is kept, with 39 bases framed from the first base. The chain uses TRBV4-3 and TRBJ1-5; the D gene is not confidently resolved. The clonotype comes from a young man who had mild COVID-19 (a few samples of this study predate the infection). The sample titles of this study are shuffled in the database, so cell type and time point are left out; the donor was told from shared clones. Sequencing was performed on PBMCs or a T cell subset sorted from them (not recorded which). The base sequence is TGCGCCAGCAGCCAAGATTCCGGACAGCCCCAGCATTTT. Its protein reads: CASSQDSGQPQHF.